The 10 T cell receptor beta chains listed next were all sequenced from one sample in a study of cytomegalovirus exposure and HLA in healthy donors. In the PCR, 60 Vbeta and 13 Jbeta primers were used. TCRdb keeps only in-frame clones here, not all; method: immunoSEQ multiplex PCR. This repertoire shows 150,000 to 180,000 clones, about three quarters found once; its top ten account for approximately 4%. What was sequenced was PBMCs. The source of these receptors is a middle-aged woman in good health and CMV-seronegative.

This clone was observed a single time. The CDR3 coding sequence is TGTGCCAGCAGCCCACCTGGACAGGATAATTCACCCCTCCACTTT. Translated, it gives CASSPPGQDNSPLHF. The rearrangement links TRBV7-8 to TRBJ1-6; 7 bases are a match to TRBD1. This CDR3 is built from 15 residues. Germline V gene data show CDR1 as SGHVS and CDR2 as FQNEAQ. The trim removed 5 bases at V and 5 bases at J, leaving 6 bases unmatched. The variable domain in full, completed from reference TRBV7-8 and TRBJ1-6, reads GAGVSQSPRYKVAKRGQDVALRCDPISGHVSLFWYQQALGQGPEFLTYFQNEAQLDKSGLPSDRFFAERPEGSVSTLKIQRTQQEDSAVYLCASSPPGQDNSPLHFGNGTRLTVT.

The chain is built from TRBV20-1 and TRBJ1-2; D call uncertain. This CDR3 has 11 residues. From germline, CDR1 is DFQATT and CDR2 SNEGSKA (reference sequence). V was trimmed by 6 bases and J by 7 bases, leaving 12 bases between them. Here the CDR3 reads CSATGLGGYTF. In nucleotides, the CDR3 is TGCAGTGCAACCGGACTTGGTGGCTACACCTTC.

Here the CDR3 DNA reads TGTGCCAGCAGAAAGACAGGGGGCGGCTACGAGCAGTACTTC. Translation: CASRKTGGGYEQYF. This chain joins TRBV28 and TRBJ2-7; 10 bases are a match to TRBD1. The CDR3 consists of 14 residues. CDR1 and CDR2 (germline): MDHEN, SYDVKM. J lost 3 bases, V lost 6 bases, and 5 bases had no gene match.

The J gene is TRBJ2-5, the V gene TRBV11-2, with 8 bases aligning to TRBD1. The CDR3 extends over 14 amino acids. Per the germline V gene, CDR1 is SGHAT and CDR2 is FQNNGV. V lost 4 bases and J lost 5; bases outside the gene matches: 6. The CDR3 loop is CASSSTGGVETQYF. DNA for the CDR3: TGTGCCAGCAGCTCAACAGGGGGAGTGGAGACCCAGTACTTC.

J is TRBJ1-3 and V is TRBV6-6; 7 bases match TRBD1. The CDR3 has 16 residues. With V trimmed by 6 bases and J by 6 bases, 14 bases remained unmatched. The germline V gene encodes CDR1 MNHNY and CDR2 SVGAGI (reference sequence). The CDR3 loop is CASSRPGQPRENTIYF. For the CDR3, the DNA is TGTGCCAGCAGCCGACCGGGACAGCCACGTGAAAACACCATATATTTT.

The chain is built from TRBV18 and TRBJ2-2; 7 bases map to TRBD1. This CDR3 spans 15 amino acids. V dropped 5 bases and J dropped 5; count of bases not matched to a gene: 8. Germline values: CDR1 KGHSH, CDR2 LQKENI. The chain's CDR3 is CASSERDSLTGELFF. The CDR3 DNA reads TGTGCCAGCTCAGAAAGGGACAGCCTTACCGGGGAGCTGTTTTTT.

The CDR3 DNA is TGTGCCAGCAGGGATTACAGGTATAGCTCCTACGAGCAGTACTTC. Translating it yields CASRDYRYSSYEQYF. The rearrangement joins TRBV6-1 to TRBJ2-7, with D tentatively TRBD1 (5 bases). The V and J ends lost 6 bases and 0 bases respectively, with 15 bases between them. The CDR3 consists of 15 residues. The germline V gene encodes CDR1 MNHNS and CDR2 SASEGT.

The gene calls are TRBV6-4 and TRBJ2-1; 9 positions agree with TRBD1. The trim removed 6 bases at V and 7 bases at J, leaving 10 bases unmatched. CDR3 length: 15 residues. The V gene's germline CDR1 is MRHNA and CDR2 SNTAGT. The CDR3 DNA follows: TGTGCCAGCAGCGATTGGACAGGGGCGGGAAATGAGCAGTTCTTC. It is translated as CASSDWTGAGNEQFF.

The V gene is TRBV27, the J gene TRBJ1-2; 9 bases line up with TRBD1. The germline CDR1 and CDR2 sequences are MNHEY and SMNVEV (reference sequence). This CDR3 region has 14 residues. With 8 bases clipped from V and 5 bases from J, the junction kept 9 bases outside the gene matches. The DNA for the CDR3 is TGTGCCAGCGGAGCTCCCGGGACAGGGTATGGCTACACCTTC. Its translation: CASGAPGTGYGYTF.

This clone appeared once. The chain has TRBV5-4 and TRBJ2-1, with 7 positions matching TRBD2. Germline CDR1 reads SGHNT; CDR2 reads YYREEE (reference sequence). V shed 2 bases and J 6 bases; nucleotides not matched to a gene: 11. The CDR3 is 16 amino acids. CDR3 sequence reads: CASSFPPRGEGNEQFF. Written as DNA, the CDR3 is TGTGCCAGCAGCTTCCCTCCACGTGGGGAGGGCAATGAGCAGTTCTTC.